This T cell receptor (beta chain) was identified during a study of blood T cell repertoires in COVID-19 (dated by TCRdb to about 2020). About the full investigation: The collaborator samples originated in the United States, Italy and Spain and spanned the acute and convalescent phases of COVID-19. A freely available public database, intended as a resource for researchers studying the immune response to SARS-CoV-2, is where the repertoires were released. The material from the prospective study consisted of cDNA or gDNA derived from T cells, B-cell-depleted T cells, or PBMCs. Where available, HLA class I and class II types were taken from metadata supplied by the sample provider and were not determined by assay-based typing. Subjects who had been exposed to COVID-19, were actively infected with it, or had recovered from it provided the deeply sampled blood TCRbeta repertoires that made up the dataset. Sample metadata almost always included a de-identified subject ID, COVID-19 status, age in years and sex. The samples were drawn from the first 160 participants of the ongoing ImmuneRACE study and from roughly 1,300 subjects provided by 6 global collaborators. Beyond this particular receptor, the publication reports: How much clinical and demographic metadata was included differed by source and by participant, and the metadata was provided uncurated.

The immunoSEQ Assay, a bias-controlled multiplex PCR, was used to amplify TCRbeta CDR3 regions from genomic DNA. As for how the authors treated the data: Within the assay, amplification of reference gene primers was used to estimate how many nucleated cells each sample contained. To quantify the absolute abundance of each unique TCRbeta CDR3 rearrangement, sequence reads were collapsed and filtered. Productive Simpson clonality was computed per sample as the square root of Simpson's diversity index over productive rearrangements. The table comes from immuneACCESS by way of TCRdb, which keeps in-frame sequences with V and J called. Part of the clones is missing from these tables; in studies checked, under half for an unresolved V gene and the rest for unknown reasons. V, J and clone size were drawn from that table, and D and trimming were deduced from the DNA. The sample has around 480,000 clones on record, 75% to 90% of them singletons. The ten largest clones capture 0.65% to 0.9% of the sample.

This clone has only a few counts. Its antigen is not yet known. No base quality information exists; no much larger clone differs at one position. Participants in the prospective study were enrolled through a virtual design, were aged roughly 18 to 95 years, and lived in 20 to 30 United States geographic areas. In the prospective study, cohorts were assigned on the basis of participant-reported clinical history obtained from a screening survey and a study questionnaire. For ImmuneRACE Cohort 3, a participant was defined as recovered based on two consecutive negative NP/OP PCR tests, clearance by a healthcare professional, or resolution of symptoms. In the prospective study, mobile phlebotomists collected whole blood, serum and a nasopharyngeal or oropharyngeal swab from each participant. Participants in the prospective study had the option to provide additional blood draws and questionnaires over a roughly 2-month period. Before DNA extraction, blood samples from the prospective study were shipped at room temperature or frozen.

V lost 6 bases and J lost 5 bases; the stretch between them is 14 bases long. CDR1 and CDR2 were assigned from the germline V gene as MDHEN and SYDVKM. From the cysteine through the phenylalanine, the CDR3 covers 15 amino acids. Here the CDR3 DNA is all that survives: 45 bases in frame from base 1. The clonotype comes from a young woman who had recovered from COVID-19. The sample taken for sequencing was PBMCs or T cells enriched from blood (not recorded which). The V and J segments used are TRBV28 and TRBJ1-6, with an unclear D gene assignment. The nucleotide sequence reads TGTGCCAGCAGCCCGGGAGGGTCAGATAATTCACCCCTCCACTTT. It specifies CASSPGGSDNSPLHF.